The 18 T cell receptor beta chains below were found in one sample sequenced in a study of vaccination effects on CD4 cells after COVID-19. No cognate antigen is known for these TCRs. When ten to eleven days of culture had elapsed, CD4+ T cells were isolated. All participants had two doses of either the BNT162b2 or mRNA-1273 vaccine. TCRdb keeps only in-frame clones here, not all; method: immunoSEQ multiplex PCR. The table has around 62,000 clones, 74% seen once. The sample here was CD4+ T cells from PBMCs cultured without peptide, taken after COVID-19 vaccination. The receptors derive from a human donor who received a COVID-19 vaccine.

The CDR3 sequence: CASSRGLGNTIYF. CDR3 in DNA: TGTGCCAGCAGCAGGGGCTTAGGAAACACCATATATTTT. The chain combines TRBV6-5 with TRBJ1-3, with D maybe TRBD1 (6 bases). V lost 6 bases to trimming and J lost 4 bases, with 10 bases between them. Germline V gene data show CDR1 as MNHEY and CDR2 as SVGAGI. The CDR3 consists of 13 residues.

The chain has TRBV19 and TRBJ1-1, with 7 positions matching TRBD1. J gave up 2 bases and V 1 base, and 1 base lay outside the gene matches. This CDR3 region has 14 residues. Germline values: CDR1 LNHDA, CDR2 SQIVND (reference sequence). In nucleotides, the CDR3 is TGTGCCAGTAGTATAGGAGGGGGCAACACTGAAGCTTTCTTT. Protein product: CASSIGGGNTEAFF. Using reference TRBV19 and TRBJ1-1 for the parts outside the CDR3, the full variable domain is DGGITQSPKYLFRKEGQNVTLSCEQNLNHDAMYWYRQDPGQGLRLIYYSQIVNDFQKGDIAEGYSVSREKKESFPLTVTSAQKNPTAFYLCASSIGGGNTEAFFGQGTRLTVV.

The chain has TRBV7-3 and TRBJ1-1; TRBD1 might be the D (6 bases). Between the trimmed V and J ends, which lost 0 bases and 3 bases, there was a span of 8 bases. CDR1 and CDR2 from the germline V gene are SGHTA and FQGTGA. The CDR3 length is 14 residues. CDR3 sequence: CASSLTGADTEAFF. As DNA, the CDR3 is TGTGCCAGCAGCTTAACGGGGGCGGACACTGAAGCTTTCTTT.

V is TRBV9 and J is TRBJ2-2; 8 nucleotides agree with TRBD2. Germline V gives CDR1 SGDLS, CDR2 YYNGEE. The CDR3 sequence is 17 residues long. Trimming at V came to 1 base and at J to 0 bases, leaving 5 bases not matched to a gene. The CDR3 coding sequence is TGTGCCAGCAGCGTACACCCGCGGGGGGCGAACACCGGGGAGCTGTTTTTT. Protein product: CASSVHPRGANTGELFF.

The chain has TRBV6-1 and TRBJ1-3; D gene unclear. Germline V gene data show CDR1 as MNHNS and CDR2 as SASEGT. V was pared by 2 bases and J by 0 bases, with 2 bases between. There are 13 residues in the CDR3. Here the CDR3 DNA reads TGTGCCAGCAGTGAATACTCTGGAAACACCATATATTTT. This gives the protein CASSEYSGNTIYF.

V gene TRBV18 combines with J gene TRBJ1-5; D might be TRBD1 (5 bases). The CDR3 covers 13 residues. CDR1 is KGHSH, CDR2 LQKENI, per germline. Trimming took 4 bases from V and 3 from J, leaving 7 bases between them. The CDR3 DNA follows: TGTGCCAGCTCACAGGGACTCAATCAGCCCCAGCATTTT. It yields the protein CASSQGLNQPQHF.

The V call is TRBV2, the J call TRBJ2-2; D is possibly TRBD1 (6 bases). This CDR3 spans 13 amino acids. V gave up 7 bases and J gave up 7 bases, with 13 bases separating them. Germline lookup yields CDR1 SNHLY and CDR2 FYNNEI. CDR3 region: CASNKQGSGELFF. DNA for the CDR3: TGTGCCAGCAATAAACAGGGAAGCGGGGAGCTGTTTTTT.

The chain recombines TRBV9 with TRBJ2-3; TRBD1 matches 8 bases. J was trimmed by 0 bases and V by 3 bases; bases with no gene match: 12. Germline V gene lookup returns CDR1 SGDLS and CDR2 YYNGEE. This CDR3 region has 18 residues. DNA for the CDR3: TGTGCCAGCAGCGCCCGACGGACAGGGCCCCTTAGCACAGATACGCAGTATTTT. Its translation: CASSARRTGPLSTDTQYF.

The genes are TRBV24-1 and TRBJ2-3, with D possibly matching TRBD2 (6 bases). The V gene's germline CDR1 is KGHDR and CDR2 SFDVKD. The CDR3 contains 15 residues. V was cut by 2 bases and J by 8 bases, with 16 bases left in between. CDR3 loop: CATSDSRESRGTQYF. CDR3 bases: TGTGCCACCAGTGATTCCCGGGAGTCCCGGGGTACGCAGTATTTT.

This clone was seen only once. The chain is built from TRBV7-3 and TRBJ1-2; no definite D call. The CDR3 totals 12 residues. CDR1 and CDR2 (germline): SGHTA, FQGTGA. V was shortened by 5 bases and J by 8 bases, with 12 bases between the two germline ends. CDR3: CASSADGYGYTF. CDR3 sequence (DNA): TGTGCCAGCAGCGCGGACGGATACGGCTACACCTTC.

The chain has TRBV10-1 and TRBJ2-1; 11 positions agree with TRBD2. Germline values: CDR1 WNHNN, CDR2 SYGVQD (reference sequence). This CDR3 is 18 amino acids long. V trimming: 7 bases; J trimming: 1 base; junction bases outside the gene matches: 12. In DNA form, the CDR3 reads TGCGCCAGCATTGGAGTAGCGGGGGGGCCGAGGTCCTACAATGAGCAGTTCTTC. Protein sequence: CASIGVAGGPRSYNEQFF.

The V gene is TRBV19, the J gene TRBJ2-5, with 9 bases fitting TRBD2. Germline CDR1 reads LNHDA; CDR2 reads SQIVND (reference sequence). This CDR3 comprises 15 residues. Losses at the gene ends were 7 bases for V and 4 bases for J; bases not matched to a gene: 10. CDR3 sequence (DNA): TGTGCCAGTAAGAGAATAGCGGGGGCGGGAGAGACCCAGTACTTC. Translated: CASKRIAGAGETQYF.

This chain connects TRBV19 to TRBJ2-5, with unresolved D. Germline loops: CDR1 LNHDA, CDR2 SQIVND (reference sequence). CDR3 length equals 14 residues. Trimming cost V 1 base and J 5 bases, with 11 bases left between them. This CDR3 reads CASSIGPSAETQYF. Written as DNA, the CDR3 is TGTGCCAGTAGTATAGGGCCGTCGGCGGAGACCCAGTACTTC.

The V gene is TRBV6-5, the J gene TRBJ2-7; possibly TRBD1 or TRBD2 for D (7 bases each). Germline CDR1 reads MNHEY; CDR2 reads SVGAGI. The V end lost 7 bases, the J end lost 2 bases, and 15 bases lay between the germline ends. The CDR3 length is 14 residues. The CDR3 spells CASNRQGGPYEQYV. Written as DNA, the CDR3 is TGTGCCAGCAATAGGCAGGGGGGGCCCTACGAGCAGTACGTC.

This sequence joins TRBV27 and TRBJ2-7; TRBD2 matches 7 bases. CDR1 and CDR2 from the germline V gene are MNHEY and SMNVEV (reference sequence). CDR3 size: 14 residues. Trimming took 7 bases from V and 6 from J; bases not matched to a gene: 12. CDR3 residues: CASKPAGRGSEQYV. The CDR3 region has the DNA TGTGCCAGCAAACCTGCAGGGAGGGGTTCCGAGCAGTACGTC.

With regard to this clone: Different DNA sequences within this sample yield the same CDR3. The CDR3, as DNA: TGTGCCAGCAGCCAAGAACGAGGTCAGGGAGGGGAAAAACTGTTTTTT. Its protein product is CASSQERGQGGEKLFF. The rearrangement joins TRBV3-1 (or the pseudogene TRBV3-2) to TRBJ1-4, with D possibly matching TRBD1 (5 bases). Trimming shortened V by 0 bases and J by 8 bases, and 16 bases separated the two germline ends. The germline V gene has CDR1 LGHDT and CDR2 YNNKEL (reference sequence). The CDR3 length is 16 residues.

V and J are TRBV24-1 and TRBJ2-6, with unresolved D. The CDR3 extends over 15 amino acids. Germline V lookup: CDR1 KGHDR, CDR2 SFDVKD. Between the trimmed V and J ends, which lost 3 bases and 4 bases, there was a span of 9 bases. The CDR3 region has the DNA TGTGCCACCAGTGATCGGACGACAGGGGCCAACGTCCTGACTTTC. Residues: CATSDRTTGANVLTF.

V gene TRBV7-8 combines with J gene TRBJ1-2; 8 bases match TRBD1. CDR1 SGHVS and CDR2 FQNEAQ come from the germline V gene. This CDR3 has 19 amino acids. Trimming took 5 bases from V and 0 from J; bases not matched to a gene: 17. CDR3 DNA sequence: TGTGCCAGCAGCCCCGACAGGGGTTGGGGCCGTGGTTCTAACTATGGCTACACCTTC. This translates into CASSPDRGWGRGSNYGYTF.